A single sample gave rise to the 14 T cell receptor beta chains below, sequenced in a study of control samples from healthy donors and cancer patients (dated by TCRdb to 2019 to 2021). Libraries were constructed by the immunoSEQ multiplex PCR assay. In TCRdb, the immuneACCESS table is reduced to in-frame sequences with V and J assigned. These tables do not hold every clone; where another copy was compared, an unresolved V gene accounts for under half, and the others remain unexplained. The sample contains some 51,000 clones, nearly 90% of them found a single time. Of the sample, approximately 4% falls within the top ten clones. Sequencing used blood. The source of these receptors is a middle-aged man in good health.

CDR3 in amino acids: CATSDRSTSGYTF. The CDR3 nucleotides read TGTGCCACCAGTGATCGGTCCACCAGCGGCTACACCTTC. J is TRBJ1-2 and V is TRBV24-1; D remains ambiguous. Per germline, CDR1 KGHDR and CDR2 SFDVKD. The CDR3 totals 13 residues. Trimming took off 3 bases at V and 8 bases at J, with 12 bases between the two ends.

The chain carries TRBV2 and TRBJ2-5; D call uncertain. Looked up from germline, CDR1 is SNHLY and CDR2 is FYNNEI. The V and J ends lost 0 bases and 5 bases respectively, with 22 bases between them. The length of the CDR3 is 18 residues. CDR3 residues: CASSEAWTFEIGKETQYF. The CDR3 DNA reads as TGTGCCAGCAGTGAAGCTTGGACGTTCGAGATTGGAAAGGAGACCCAGTACTTC. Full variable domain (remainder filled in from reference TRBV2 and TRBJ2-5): EPEVTQTPSHQVTQMGQEVILRCVPISNHLYFYWYRQILGQKVEFLVSFYNNEISEKSEIFDDQFSVERPDGSNFTLKIRSTKLEDSAMYFCASSEAWTFEIGKETQYFGPGTRLLVL.

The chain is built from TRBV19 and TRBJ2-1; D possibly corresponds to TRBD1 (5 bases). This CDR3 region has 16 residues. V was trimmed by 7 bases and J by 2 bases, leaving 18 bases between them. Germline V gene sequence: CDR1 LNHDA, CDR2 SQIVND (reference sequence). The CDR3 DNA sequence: TGTGCCAGTACTCTAGGGGCCTACCTCGCCTACAATGAGCAGTTCTTC. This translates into CASTLGAYLAYNEQFF.

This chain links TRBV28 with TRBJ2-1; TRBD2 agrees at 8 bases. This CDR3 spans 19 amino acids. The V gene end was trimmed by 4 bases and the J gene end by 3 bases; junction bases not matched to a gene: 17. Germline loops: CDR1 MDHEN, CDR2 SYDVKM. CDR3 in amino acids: CASSSDSVKAGEHYNEQFF. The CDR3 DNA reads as TGTGCCAGCAGTTCCGATTCTGTTAAAGCGGGAGAACACTACAATGAGCAGTTCTTC.

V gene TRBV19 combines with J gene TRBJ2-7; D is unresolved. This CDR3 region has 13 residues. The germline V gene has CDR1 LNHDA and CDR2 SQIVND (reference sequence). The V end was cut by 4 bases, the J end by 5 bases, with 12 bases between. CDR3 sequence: CASSRPSGDEQYF. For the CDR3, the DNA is TGTGCCAGTAGTAGGCCATCCGGCGACGAGCAGTACTTC.

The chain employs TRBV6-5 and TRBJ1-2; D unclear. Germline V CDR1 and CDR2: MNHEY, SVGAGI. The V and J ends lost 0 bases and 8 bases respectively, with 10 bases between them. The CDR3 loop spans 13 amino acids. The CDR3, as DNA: TGTGCCAGCAGTTACTCGACTACGTACGGCTACACCTTC. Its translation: CASSYSTTYGYTF.

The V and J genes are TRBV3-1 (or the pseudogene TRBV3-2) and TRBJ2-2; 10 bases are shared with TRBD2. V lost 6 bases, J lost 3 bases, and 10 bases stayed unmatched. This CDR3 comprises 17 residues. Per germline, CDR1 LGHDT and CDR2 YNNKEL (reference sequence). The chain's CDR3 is CASSPSFLAGDTGELFF. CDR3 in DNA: TGTGCCAGCAGTCCCTCCTTTCTAGCGGGAGACACCGGGGAGCTGTTTTTT.

CDR3 DNA sequence: TGTGCCAGCAGTTTCCTGGTTTACGAGCAGTACTTC. This sequence encodes CASSFLVYEQYF. The chain carries TRBV28 and TRBJ2-7; D ambiguous. The V and J ends lost 3 bases and 4 bases respectively, with 7 bases between them. Germline V CDR1 and CDR2: MDHEN, SYDVKM. The CDR3 length is 12 residues.

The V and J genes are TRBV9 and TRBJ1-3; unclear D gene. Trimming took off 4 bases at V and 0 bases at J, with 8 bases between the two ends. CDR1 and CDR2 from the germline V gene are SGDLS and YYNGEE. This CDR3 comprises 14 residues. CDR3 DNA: TGTGCCAGCAGCCAGGCCAACTCTGGAAACACCATATATTTT. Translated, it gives CASSQANSGNTIYF. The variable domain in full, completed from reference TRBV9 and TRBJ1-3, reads DSGVTQTPKHLITATGQRVTLRCSPRSGDLSVYWYQQSLDQGLQFLIQYYNGEERAKGNILERFSAQQFPDLHSELNLSSLELGDSALYFCASSQANSGNTIYFGEGSWLTVV.

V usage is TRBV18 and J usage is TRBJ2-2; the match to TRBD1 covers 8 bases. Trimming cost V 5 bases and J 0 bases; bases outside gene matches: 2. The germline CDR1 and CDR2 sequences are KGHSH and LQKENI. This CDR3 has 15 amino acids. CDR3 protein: CASSVGQANTGELFF. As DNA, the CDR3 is TGTGCCAGCTCAGTGGGACAGGCGAACACCGGGGAGCTGTTTTTT. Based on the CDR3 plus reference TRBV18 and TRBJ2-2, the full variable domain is NAGVMQNPRHLVRRRGQEARLRCSPMKGHSHVYWYRQLPEEGLKFMVYLQKENIIDESGMPKERFSAEFPKEGPSILRIQQVVRGDSAAYFCASSVGQANTGELFFGEGSRLTVL.

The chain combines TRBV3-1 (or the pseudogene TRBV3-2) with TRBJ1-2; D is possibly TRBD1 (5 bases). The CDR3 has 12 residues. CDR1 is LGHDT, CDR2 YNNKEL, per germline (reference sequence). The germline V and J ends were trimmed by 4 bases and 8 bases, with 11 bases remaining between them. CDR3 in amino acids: CASSRTTVGYTF. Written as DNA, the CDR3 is TGTGCCAGCAGCCGGACGACAGTGGGCTACACCTTC.

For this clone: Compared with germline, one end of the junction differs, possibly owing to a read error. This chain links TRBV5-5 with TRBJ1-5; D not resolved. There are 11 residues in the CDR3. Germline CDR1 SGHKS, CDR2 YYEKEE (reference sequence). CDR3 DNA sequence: TGTGCCAACAGCTTGAGGTGGCCCCAGCATTTT. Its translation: CANSLRWPQHF.

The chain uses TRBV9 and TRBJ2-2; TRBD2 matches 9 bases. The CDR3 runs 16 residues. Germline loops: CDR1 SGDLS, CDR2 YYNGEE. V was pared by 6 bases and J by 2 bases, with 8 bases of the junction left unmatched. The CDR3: CASTKGGLANTGELFF. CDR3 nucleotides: TGTGCCAGCACTAAAGGGGGACTAGCTAACACCGGGGAGCTGTTTTTT.

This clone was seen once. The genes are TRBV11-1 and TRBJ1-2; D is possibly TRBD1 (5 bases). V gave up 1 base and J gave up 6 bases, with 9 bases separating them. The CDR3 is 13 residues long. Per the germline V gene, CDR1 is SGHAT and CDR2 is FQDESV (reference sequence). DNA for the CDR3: TGTGCCAGCAGCTTAGGGGCAGGGAATGGCTACACCTTC. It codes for CASSLGAGNGYTF.